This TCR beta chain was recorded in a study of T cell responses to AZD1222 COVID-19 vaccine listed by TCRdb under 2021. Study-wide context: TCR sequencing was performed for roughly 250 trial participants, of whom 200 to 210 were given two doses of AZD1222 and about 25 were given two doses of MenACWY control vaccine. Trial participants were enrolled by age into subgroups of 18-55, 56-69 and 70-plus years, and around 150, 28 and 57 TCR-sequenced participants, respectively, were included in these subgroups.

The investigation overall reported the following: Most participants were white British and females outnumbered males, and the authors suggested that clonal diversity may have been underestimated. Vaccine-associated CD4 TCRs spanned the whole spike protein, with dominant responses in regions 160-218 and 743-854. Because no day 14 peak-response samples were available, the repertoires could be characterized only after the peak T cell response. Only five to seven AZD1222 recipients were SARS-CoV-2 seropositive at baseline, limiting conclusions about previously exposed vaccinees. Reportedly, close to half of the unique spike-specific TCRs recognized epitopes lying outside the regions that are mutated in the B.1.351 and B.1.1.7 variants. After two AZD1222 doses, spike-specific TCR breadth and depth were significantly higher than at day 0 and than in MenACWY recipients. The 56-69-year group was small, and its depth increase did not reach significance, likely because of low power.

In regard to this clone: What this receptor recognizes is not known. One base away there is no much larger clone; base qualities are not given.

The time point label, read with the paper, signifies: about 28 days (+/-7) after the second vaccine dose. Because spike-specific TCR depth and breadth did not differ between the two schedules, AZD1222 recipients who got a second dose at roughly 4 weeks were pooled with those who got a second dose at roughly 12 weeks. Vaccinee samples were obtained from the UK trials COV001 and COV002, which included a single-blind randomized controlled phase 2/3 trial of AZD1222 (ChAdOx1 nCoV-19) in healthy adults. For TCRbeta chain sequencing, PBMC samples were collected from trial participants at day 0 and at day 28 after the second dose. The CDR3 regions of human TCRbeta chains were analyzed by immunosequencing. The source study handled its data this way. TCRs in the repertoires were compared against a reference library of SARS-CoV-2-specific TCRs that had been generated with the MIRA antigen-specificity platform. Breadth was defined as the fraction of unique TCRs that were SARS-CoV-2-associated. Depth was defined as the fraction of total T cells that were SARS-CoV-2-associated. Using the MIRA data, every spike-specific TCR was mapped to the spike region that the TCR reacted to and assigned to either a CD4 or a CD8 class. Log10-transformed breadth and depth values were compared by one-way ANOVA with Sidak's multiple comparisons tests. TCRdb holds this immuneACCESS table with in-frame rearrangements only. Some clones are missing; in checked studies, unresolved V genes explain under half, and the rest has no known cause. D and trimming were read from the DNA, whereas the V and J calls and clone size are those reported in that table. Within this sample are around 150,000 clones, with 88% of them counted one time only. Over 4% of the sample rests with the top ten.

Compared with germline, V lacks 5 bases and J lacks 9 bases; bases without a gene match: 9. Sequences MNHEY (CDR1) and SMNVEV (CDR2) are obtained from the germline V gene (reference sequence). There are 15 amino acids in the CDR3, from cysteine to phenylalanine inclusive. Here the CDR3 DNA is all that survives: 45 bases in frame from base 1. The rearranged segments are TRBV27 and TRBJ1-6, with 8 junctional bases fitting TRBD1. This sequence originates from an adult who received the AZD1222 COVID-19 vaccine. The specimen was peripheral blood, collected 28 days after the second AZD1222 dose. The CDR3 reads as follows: CASSNQGAGVSPLHF. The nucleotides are TGTGCCAGCAGTAACCAGGGGGCCGGGGTTTCACCCCTCCACTTT.